This TCR beta chain was recovered during a study of blood T cell repertoires in COVID-19 (TCRdb year 2020). Some background on the complete study: Samples covering the acute and convalescent phases of COVID-19 were provided by collaborators in the United States, Italy and Spain. The prospective study material was composed of cDNA or gDNA derived from T cells, B-cell-depleted T cells, or PBMCs. Subjects who had been exposed to COVID-19, were actively infected with it, or had recovered from it provided the deeply sampled blood TCRbeta repertoires that made up the dataset. A freely available public database, intended as a resource for researchers studying the immune response to SARS-CoV-2, is where the repertoires were released. The samples were drawn from the first 160 participants of the ongoing ImmuneRACE study and from roughly 1,300 subjects provided by 6 global collaborators. Sample metadata almost always included a de-identified subject ID, COVID-19 status, age in years and sex. Where available, HLA class I and class II types were obtained from metadata supplied by the sample provider rather than from assay-based typing. Beyond this particular receptor, the publication reports: Clinical and demographic metadata were provided uncurated, with the amount varying by source and participant.

TCRbeta CDR3 regions were amplified from genomic DNA using the immunoSEQ Assay, a bias-controlled multiplex PCR. In the authors' own workflow: Nucleated cell counts per sample were estimated from amplification of reference gene primers within the assay. To quantify the absolute abundance of each unique TCRbeta CDR3 rearrangement, sequence reads were collapsed and filtered. Productive Simpson clonality was computed per sample as the square root of Simpson's diversity index over productive rearrangements. The clones in this table, taken by TCRdb from immuneACCESS, are in-frame only. Not every clone is retained; where verified, under half of the shortfall comes from an unresolved V gene, and the cause of the rest is unknown. The D gene and trimming were derived from the DNA, and the V and J assignments and clone size from that table. For this sample the table gives roughly 130,000 clones, of which around 79% were detected only once. The leading ten clones occupy roughly 3.6% of the sample.

Whole blood was collected in K2EDTA tubes by collaborating institutions according to the institutions' own protocols. For TCRbeta analysis, collaborators shipped samples as frozen whole blood, isolated PBMCs, or DNA extracted from either of those sample types. From a lookup of the germline V gene, CDR1 and CDR2 are SGHTA and FQGNSA. From the cysteine up to the phenylalanine, the CDR3 has a length of 14 residues. The kept DNA is CDR3 alone, 42 bases in frame from the first base. V and J lose 7 bases and 3 bases, and a span of 12 bases separates them. This clone was counted between two and nine times. Its antigen is unknown. Nothing much larger sits one base from this clone, and base qualities are not available.

This clonotype was obtained from a man aged 55 to 70 with acute or convalescent COVID-19. The sample consisted of peripheral blood. Recombination linked TRBV7-2 to TRBJ2-2; the D segment cannot be called with confidence. CDR3 protein: CASTLTRDTGELFF. The DNA sequence is as follows: TGTGCCAGCACCCTAACGAGAGACACCGGGGAGCTGTTTTTT.